The subject of this entry is one T cell receptor (beta chain). Only in-frame clones appear in the TCRdb table, and some are missing; sequencing was by immunoSEQ multiplex PCR. The profile shows roughly 200,000 clones, about 88% of them singletons. Germline-derived CDR1 and CDR2 are SNHLY and FYNNEI. Germline trimming cut 8 bases from V and 1 base from J; bases unmatched to any gene: 1. The CDR3 is made up of 12 amino acids. The data were obtained in a study of blood T cell repertoires in COVID-19. Overall study: There were acute and convalescent COVID-19 samples, and they came from the United States, Italy and Spain.

The receptor was isolated from a man aged 35-49 years with active or convalescent COVID-19. V usage is TRBV2 and J usage is TRBJ1-1, with 7 bases that match TRBD1. Sequenced material: peripheral blood. In DNA, the CDR3 is TGTGCCAGCCAGGGGGGGAACACTGAAGCTTTCTTT. Amino acid sequence: CASQGGNTEAFF.